This passage covers 15 T cell receptor beta chains from one sample sequenced in a study of neurological immune-mediated disorders. A single record per CDR3 protein comes from TCRdb applying MiXCR to the 5' RACE reads. The sample has tens of thousands of distinct CDR3 sequences, over 12% seen once. Sequencing was carried out using PBMCs. All receptors come from a woman in her 50s with HTLV-1-associated myelopathy (HAM/TSP).

This clonotype was picked up many times. The CDR3 spells CASSLFAATNEKLFF. The DNA of the CDR3 is TGCGCCAGCAGCTTGTTCGCAGCAACTAATGAAAAACTGTTTTTT. V and J are TRBV5-1 and TRBJ1-4; the D is unclear. Trimming shortened V by 1 base and J by 0 bases, and 7 bases separated the two germline ends. CDR3 length: 15 residues. Looked up from germline, CDR1 is SGHRS and CDR2 is YFSETQ.

This clonotype was seen at least ten times. The rearrangement joins TRBV20-1 to TRBJ2-7; 9 bases match TRBD1. The CDR3 is made up of 14 amino acids. Germline CDR1 DFQATT, CDR2 SNEGSKA (reference sequence). J gave up 6 bases and V 4 bases, and 10 bases lay outside the gene matches. CDR3 sequence: CSAKEGTGRGEQYV. The CDR3 coding sequence is TGCAGTGCTAAGGAGGGGACAGGGCGGGGCGAGCAGTACGTC.

This clonotype came up many times. This chain links TRBV15 with TRBJ1-3; TRBD1 might be the D (6 bases). This CDR3 has 18 amino acids. V lost 1 base to trimming and J lost 0 bases, with 16 bases between them. Germline-derived CDR1 and CDR2 are LNHNV and YYDKDF (reference sequence). The CDR3 DNA follows: TGTGCCACCAGCAGAGGTTCTGCGGGGGCTTTCTCTGGAAACACCATATATTTT. Amino acids: CATSRGSAGAFSGNTIYF.

This clonotype was counted ten times or more. Here the CDR3 DNA reads TGTGCCAGCAGTCCCCTCGGGGAGTCAGATACGCAGTATTTT. Protein sequence: CASSPLGESDTQYF. The chain couples TRBV28 to TRBJ2-3, with a weak D call TRBD2 (5 bases). The ends were cut back, 5 bases at V and 4 bases at J, with 13 bases in the middle. This CDR3 contains 14 residues. Germline CDR1 and CDR2: MDHEN and SYDVKM.

This clonotype has at least ten counts. V is TRBV7-2 and J is TRBJ1-1, with D possibly matching TRBD1 (5 bases). Germline loops: CDR1 SGHTA, CDR2 FQGNSA. V was cut by 6 bases and J by 2 bases, with 13 bases left in between. The CDR3 is 14 residues long. This chain's CDR3 is CASRPGDSNTEAFF. In DNA form, the CDR3 reads TGTGCCAGCAGACCCGGCGACAGTAACACTGAAGCTTTCTTT.

In the case of this clonotype: A junction end diverges from the germline sequence, so it may reflect a read error. The V and J genes are TRBV4-3 and TRBJ1-2; D might be TRBD1 (5 bases). This CDR3 contains 14 residues. Per the germline V gene, CDR1 is LGHNA and CDR2 is YSLEER. DNA for the CDR3: TGCGCCAGCAGCCGGAGGGGAACCAACTATTGCTACACCTTC. This gives the protein CASSRRGTNYCYTF.

This clonotype has ten or more counts. This sequence joins TRBV5-1 and TRBJ2-2; weak D call: TRBD1 (5 bases). The CDR3 is 15 amino acids. V lost 7 bases and J lost 0, with 13 bases in between. The germline CDR1 and CDR2 sequences are SGHRS and YFSETQ. CDR3 amino acids: CASSLQATNTGELFF. The CDR3 region has the DNA TGCGCCAGCTCACTACAGGCCACGAACACCGGGGAGCTGTTTTTT.

The chain recombines TRBV3-1 with TRBJ2-1; TRBD1 aligns across 7 bases. CDR1 LGHDT and CDR2 YNNKEL come from the germline V gene (reference sequence). With V trimmed by 5 bases and J by 2 bases, 6 bases remained unmatched. The CDR3 runs to 15 residues. This chain's CDR3 is CASSLRTGPYNEQFF. For the CDR3, the DNA is TGTGCCAGCAGCTTACGGACAGGCCCCTACAATGAGCAGTTCTTC.

This clonotype was counted ten times or more. The V call is TRBV28, the J call TRBJ1-5, with 8 bases fitting TRBD1. The V gene end was trimmed by 1 base and the J gene end by 0 bases; junction bases not matched to a gene: 8. The CDR3 runs 18 residues. CDR1 is MDHEN and CDR2 is SYDVKM in the germline V gene. The DNA of the CDR3 is TGTGCCAGCAGTTTATCAGGACAGGGCTCTTATAGCAATCAGCCCCAGCATTTT. This encodes CASSLSGQGSYSNQPQHF.

There are many counts of this clonotype. The rearrangement links TRBV6-2 or TRBV6-3 to TRBJ1-1, with D unresolved. V dropped 6 bases and J dropped 10 bases, with 12 bases sitting between them. CDR1 MNHEY and CDR2 SVGEGT come from the germline V gene. The CDR3 is 11 residues long. CDR3 sequence: CASSLQRTAFF. CDR3 DNA: TGTGCCAGCAGCCTACAGAGGACAGCTTTCTTT.

This clonotype was recorded at least ten times. This chain uses TRBV5-1 with TRBJ1-2; 8 bases are a match to TRBD1. J gave up 4 bases and V 4 bases, and 9 bases lay outside the gene matches. The CDR3 spans 15 residues. Per the germline V gene, CDR1 is SGHRS and CDR2 is YFSETQ. CDR3 DNA sequence: TGCGCCAGCAGCCCCGGGACAGGAGCCCTCTATGGCTACACCTTC. Translated: CASSPGTGALYGYTF.

This clonotype was seen repeatedly, ten times or more. V is TRBV7-8 and J is TRBJ2-5; TRBD2 is a possible D gene (6 bases). V was trimmed by 1 base and J by 8 bases, leaving 14 bases between them. The CDR3 is 14 amino acids. From germline, CDR1 is SGHVS and CDR2 FQNEAQ. CDR3 DNA sequence: TGTGCCAGCAGCTTAGAAGGGAGGCTGGGCACCCAGTACTTC. It encodes CASSLEGRLGTQYF. The full variable domain, rest sourced from reference TRBV7-8 and TRBJ2-5, is GAGVSQSPRYKVAKRGQDVALRCDPISGHVSLFWYQQALGQGPEFLTYFQNEAQLDKSGLPSDRFFAERPEGSVSTLKIQRTQQEDSAVYLCASSLEGRLGTQYFGPGTRLLVL.

Ten or more counts support this clonotype. The chain has TRBV5-4 and TRBJ2-4, with D perhaps matching TRBD1 or TRBD2 (5 bases each). Deletions cut 4 bases from V and 3 bases from J, with 17 bases between. Germline CDR1 reads SGHNT; CDR2 reads YYREEE (reference sequence). The CDR3 is 16 amino acids. CDR3 amino acids: CASSHGSGLSKNIQYF. The DNA of the CDR3 is TGTGCCAGCAGCCACGGATCGGGGCTAAGCAAAAACATTCAGTACTTC.

At least ten counts were recorded for this clonotype. The chain has TRBV12-3 or TRBV12-4 and TRBJ1-6; D is possibly TRBD1 (5 bases). V lost 3 bases to trimming and J lost 7 bases, with 7 bases between them. This CDR3 contains 13 residues. The CDR3 loop reads CASSLTANSPLHF. CDR3 bases: TGTGCCAGCAGTTTGACAGCAAATTCACCCCTCCACTTT.

This clonotype has a count of ten or more. The V call is TRBV9, the J call TRBJ1-6, with D hard to call. Germline CDR1 and CDR2: SGDLS and YYNGEE. V was cut by 2 bases and J by 10 bases, with 19 bases left in between. The CDR3 totals 16 residues. The CDR3 reads CASSVQPVMLRSPLHF. The CDR3 nucleotides read TGTGCCAGCAGCGTTCAGCCGGTGATGCTAAGATCACCCCTCCACTTT.